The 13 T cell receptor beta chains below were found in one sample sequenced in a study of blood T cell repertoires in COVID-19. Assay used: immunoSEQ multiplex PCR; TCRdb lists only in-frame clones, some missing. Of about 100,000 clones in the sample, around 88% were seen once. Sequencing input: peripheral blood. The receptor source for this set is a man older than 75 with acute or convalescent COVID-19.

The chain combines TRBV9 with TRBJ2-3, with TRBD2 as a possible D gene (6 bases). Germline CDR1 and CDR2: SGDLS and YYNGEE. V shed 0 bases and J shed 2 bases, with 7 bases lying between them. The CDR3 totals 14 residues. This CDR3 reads CASSVAGATDTQYF. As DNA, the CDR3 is TGTGCCAGCAGCGTAGCGGGAGCCACAGATACGCAGTATTTT.

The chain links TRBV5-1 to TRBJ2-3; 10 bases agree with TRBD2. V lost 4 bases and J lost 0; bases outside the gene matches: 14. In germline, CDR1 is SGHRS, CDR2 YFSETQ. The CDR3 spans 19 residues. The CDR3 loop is CASSRRTSGLVPSTDTQYF. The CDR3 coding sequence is TGCGCCAGCAGCCGTCGGACTAGCGGTTTGGTACCCAGCACAGATACGCAGTATTTT. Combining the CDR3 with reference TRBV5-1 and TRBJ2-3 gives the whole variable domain KAGVTQTPRYLIKTRGQQVTLSCSPISGHRSVSWYQQTPGQGLQFLFEYFSETQRNKGNFPGRFSGRQFSNSRSEMNVSTLELGDSALYLCASSRRTSGLVPSTDTQYFGPGTRLTVL.

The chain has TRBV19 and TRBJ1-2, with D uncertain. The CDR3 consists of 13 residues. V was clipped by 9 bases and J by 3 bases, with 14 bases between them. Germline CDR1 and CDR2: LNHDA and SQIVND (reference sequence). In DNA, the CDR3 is TGTGCCAGCGGGATCTCGTGGGACTATGGCTACACCTTC. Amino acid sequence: CASGISWDYGYTF.

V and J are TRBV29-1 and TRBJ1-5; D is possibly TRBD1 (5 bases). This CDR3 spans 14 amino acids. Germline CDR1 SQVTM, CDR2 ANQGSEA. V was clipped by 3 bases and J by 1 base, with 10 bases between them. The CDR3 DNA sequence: TGCAGCGTTGACGTGGGGGGGAGCAATCAGCCCCAGCATTTT. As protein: CSVDVGGSNQPQHF.

The CDR3 bases are TGCGCCAGCAGCTTGGCCGGCGGGGGTGGAGAAAAACTGTTTTTT. Protein: CASSLAGGGGEKLFF. The V and J genes are TRBV5-1 and TRBJ1-4, with D tentatively TRBD1 (5 bases). V shed 0 bases and J shed 8 bases, with 14 bases lying between them. The CDR3 covers 15 residues. Germline V gene lookup returns CDR1 SGHRS and CDR2 YFSETQ.

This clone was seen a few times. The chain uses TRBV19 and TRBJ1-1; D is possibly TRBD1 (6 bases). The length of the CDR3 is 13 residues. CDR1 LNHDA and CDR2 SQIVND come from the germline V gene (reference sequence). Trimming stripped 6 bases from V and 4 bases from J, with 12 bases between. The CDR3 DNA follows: TGTGCCAGTAGAAAACAAGGGGGCACTGAAGCTTTCTTT. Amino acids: CASRKQGGTEAFF.

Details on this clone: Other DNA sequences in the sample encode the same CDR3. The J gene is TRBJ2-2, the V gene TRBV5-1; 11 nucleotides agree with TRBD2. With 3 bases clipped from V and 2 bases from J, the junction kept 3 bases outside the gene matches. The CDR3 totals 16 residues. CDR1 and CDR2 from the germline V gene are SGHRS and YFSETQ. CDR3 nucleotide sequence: TGCGCCAGCAGCTCGGGACTAGCGGCAAACACCGGGGAGCTGTTTTTT. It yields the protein CASSSGLAANTGELFF. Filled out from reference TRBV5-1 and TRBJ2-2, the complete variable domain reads KAGVTQTPRYLIKTRGQQVTLSCSPISGHRSVSWYQQTPGQGLQFLFEYFSETQRNKGNFPGRFSGRQFSNSRSEMNVSTLELGDSALYLCASSSGLAANTGELFFGEGSRLTVL.

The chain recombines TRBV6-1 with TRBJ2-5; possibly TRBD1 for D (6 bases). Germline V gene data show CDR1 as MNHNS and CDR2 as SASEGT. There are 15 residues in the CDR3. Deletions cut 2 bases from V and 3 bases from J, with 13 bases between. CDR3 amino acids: CASSEWGRVEETQYF. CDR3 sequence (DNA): TGTGCCAGCAGTGAATGGGGGCGGGTAGAAGAGACCCAGTACTTC.

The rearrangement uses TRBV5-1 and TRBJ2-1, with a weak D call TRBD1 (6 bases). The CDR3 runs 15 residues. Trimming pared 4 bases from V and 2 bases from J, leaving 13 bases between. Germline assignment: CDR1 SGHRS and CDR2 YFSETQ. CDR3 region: CASSLTGTPYNEQFF. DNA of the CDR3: TGCGCCAGCAGCCTTACAGGGACCCCCTACAATGAGCAGTTCTTC. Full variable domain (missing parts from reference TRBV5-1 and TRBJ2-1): KAGVTQTPRYLIKTRGQQVTLSCSPISGHRSVSWYQQTPGQGLQFLFEYFSETQRNKGNFPGRFSGRQFSNSRSEMNVSTLELGDSALYLCASSLTGTPYNEQFFGPGTRLTVL.

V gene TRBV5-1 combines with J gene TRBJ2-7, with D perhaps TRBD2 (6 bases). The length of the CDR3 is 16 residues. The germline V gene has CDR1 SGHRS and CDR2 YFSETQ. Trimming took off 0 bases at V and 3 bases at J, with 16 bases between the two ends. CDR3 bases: TGCGCCAGCAGCTTGGGTGGGGCAGCGGGCAACTACGAGCAGTACTTC. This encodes CASSLGGAAGNYEQYF.

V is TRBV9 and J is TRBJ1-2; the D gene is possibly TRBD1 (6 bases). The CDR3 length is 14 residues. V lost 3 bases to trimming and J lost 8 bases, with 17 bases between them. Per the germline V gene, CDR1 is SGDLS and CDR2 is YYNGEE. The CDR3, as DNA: TGTGCCAGCAGCGGTGGACAGTACCCGGGGGGCTACACCTTC. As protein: CASSGGQYPGGYTF.

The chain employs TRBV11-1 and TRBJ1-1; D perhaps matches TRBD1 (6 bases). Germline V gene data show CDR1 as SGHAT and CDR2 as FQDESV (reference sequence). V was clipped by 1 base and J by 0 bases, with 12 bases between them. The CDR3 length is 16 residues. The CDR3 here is CASSLELGTMNTEAFF. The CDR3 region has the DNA TGTGCCAGCAGCTTAGAATTGGGGACAATGAACACTGAAGCTTTCTTT.

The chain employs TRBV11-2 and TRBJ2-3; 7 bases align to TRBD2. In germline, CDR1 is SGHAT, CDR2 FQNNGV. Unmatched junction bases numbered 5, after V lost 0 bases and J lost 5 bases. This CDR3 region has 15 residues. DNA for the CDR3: TGTGCCAGCAGCTTAGAACAGCGGGGTTTAGATACGCAGTATTTT. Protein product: CASSLEQRGLDTQYF.